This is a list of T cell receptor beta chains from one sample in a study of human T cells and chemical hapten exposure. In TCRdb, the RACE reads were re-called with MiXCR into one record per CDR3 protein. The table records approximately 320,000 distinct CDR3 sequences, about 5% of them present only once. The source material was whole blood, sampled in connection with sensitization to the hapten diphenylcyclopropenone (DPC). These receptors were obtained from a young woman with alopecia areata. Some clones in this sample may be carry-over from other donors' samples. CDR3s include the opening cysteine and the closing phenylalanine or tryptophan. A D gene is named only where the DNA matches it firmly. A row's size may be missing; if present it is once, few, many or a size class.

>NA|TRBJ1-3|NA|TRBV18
CASSGGLSSGNTIYF
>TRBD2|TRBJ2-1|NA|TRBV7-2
CASSFGTSVVREQFF
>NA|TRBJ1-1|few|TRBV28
CASSLDAAPITRRNTEAFF
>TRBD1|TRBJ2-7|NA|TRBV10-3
CAIRGDSPYEQYF
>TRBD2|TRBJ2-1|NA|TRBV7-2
CASTRGGAYNEQFF
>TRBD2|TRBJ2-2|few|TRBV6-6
CASSKTSGNTGELFF
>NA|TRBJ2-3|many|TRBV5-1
CASSPTNFFSGPSTDTQYF
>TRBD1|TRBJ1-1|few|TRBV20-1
CSATPGQDRAEAFF
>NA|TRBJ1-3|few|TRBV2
CASSRTWGFSGNTIYF
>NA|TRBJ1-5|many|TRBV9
CASGVGVNQPQHF
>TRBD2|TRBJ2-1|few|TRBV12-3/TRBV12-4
CASSPIGLAGQGEQFF
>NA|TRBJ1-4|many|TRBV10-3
CAISDPTINEKLFF
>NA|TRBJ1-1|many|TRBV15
CATSSGKNTEAFF
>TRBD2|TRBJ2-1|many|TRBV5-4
CASSLPGLAGGSSNEQFF
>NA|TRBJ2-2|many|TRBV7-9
CASIRTPDDGELFF
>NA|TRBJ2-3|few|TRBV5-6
CASRVRPSGLDTQYF
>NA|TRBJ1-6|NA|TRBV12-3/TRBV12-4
CASSLFRVENSPLHF
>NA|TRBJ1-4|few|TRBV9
CASTREPGAREKLFF
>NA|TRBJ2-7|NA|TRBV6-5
CASSLRGLFYEQYF
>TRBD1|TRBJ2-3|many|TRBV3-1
CASSPGQGRDTQYF
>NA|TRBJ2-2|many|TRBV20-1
CSAREGRLANTGELFF
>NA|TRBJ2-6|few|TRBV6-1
CASSRDPDSGANVLTF
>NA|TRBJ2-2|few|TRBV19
CASSIGWNTGELFF
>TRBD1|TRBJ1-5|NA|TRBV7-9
CASSLDREEGQPQHF
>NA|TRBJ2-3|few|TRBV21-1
CASIELAGRTDTQYF
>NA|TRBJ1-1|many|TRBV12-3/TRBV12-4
CASSTQQEGTEAFF
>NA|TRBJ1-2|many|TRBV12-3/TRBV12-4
CASVKLVGGFGGYTF
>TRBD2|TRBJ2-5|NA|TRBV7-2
CASSLMGLAGGVTETQYF
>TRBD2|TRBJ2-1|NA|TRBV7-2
CASREVSGGANNEQFF
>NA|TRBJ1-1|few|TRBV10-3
CAISPGRGNTEAFF
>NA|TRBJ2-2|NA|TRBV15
CATSREISVELFF
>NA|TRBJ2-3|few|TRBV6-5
CASSLLTGSTDTQYF
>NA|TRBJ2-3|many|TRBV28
CASNPSSNMDTQYF
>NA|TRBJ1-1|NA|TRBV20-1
CSASWGRGTEAFF
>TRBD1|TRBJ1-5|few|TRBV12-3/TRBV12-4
CASSTGENQPQHF
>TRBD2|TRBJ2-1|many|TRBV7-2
CASSLLVGLAGGYYNEQFF
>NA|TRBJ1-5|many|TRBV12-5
CASGQADSQPQHF
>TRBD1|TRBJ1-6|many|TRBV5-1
CASSFLDRDSPLHF
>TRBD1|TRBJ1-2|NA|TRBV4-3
CASSHGRQGADGYTF
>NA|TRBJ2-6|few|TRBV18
CASSPVTVSGANVLTF
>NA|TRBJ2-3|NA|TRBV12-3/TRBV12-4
CASSLPGTRTDTQYF
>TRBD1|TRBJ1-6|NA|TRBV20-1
CSARDARGQGAGYNSPLHF
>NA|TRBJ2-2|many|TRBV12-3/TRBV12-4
CASSSTENTGELFF
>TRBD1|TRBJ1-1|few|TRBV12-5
CASYMRSAGTANTEAFF
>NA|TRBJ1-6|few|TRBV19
CASSSPSARPSPLHF
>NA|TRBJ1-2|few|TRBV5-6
CASSLASNLYGYTF
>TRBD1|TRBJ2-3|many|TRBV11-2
CASSLEGQAPADTQYF
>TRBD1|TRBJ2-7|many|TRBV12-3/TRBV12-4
CASRPGTVGYEQYF
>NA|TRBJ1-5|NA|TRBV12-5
CASGSGGGGYSNQPQHF
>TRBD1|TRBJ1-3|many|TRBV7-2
CASSPWDRETIYF